This T cell receptor beta chain was profiled in a study of OX40 agonist ivuxolimab in advanced cancers. The wider study: Every 2 weeks, patients got intravenous ivuxolimab at one of six dose levels (0.01-10 mg/kg). Partial responses were achieved by three patients, of whom one had hepatocellular carcinoma and two had cutaneous melanoma.

This CDR3 has 17 residues. CDR1 and CDR2 from the germline V gene are PRHDT and FYEKMQ (reference sequence). The V gene end was trimmed by 5 bases and the J gene end by 6 bases; junction bases not matched to a gene: 13. To note about this clone: Its antigen is not known.

Findings of the study overall: In general, CD8+ T cells held more expanded clones than CD4+ did, on average.

The protocol was immunoSEQ multiplex PCR, while the TCRdb copy is restricted to in-frame clones and leaves out a portion. The data contain 15,000 to 20,000 clones, 73% of them singletons. This material consisted of CD4+ or CD8+ T cells sorted from blood, taken in a trial of the OX40 agonist ivuxolimab. The chain has TRBV13 and TRBJ2-3; the match to TRBD2 covers 11 bases. This receptor was taken from an adult with an advanced solid tumor such as melanoma, head and neck, liver or kidney cancer. CDR3 residues: CASSTIAGGRVFDTQYF. The CDR3 DNA reads as TGTGCCAGCAGCACAATAGCGGGAGGGCGAGTGTTTGATACGCAGTATTTT.